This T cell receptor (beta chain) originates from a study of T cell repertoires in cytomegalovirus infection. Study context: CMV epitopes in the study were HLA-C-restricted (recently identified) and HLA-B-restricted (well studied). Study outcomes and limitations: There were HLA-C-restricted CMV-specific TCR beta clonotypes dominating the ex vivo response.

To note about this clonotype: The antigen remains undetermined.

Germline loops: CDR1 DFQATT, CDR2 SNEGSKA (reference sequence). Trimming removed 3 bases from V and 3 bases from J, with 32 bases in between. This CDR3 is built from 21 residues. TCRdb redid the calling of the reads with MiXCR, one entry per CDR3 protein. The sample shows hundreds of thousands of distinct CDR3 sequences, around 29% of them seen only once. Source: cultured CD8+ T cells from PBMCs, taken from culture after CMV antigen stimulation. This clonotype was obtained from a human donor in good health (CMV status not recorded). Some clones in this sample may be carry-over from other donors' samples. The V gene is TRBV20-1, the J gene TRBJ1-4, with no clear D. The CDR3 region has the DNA TGCAGTGCTAGTCCCCTAGAAGACGAGGAGCGGAGCCCAGCACCTAATGAAAAACTGTTTTTT. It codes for CSASPLEDEERSPAPNEKLFF.